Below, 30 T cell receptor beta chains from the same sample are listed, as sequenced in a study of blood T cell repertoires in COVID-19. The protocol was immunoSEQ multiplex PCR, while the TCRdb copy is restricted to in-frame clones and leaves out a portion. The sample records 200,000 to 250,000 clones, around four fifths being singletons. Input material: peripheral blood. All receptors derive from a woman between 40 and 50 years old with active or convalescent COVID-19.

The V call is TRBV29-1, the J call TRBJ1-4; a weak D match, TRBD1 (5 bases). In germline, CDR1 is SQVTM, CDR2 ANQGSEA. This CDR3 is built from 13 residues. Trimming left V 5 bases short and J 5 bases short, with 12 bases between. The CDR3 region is CSVSWGGNEKLFF. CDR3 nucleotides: TGCAGCGTTTCATGGGGGGGAAATGAAAAACTGTTTTTT.

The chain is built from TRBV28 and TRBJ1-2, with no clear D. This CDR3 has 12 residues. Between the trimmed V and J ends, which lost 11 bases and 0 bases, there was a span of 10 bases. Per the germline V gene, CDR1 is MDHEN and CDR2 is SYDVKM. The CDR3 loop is CASSRSNYGYTF. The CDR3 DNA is TGTGCCTCGTCCAGATCTAACTATGGCTACACCTTC.

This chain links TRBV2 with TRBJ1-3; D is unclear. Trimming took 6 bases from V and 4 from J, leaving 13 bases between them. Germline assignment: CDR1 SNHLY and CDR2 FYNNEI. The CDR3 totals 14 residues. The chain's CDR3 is CASSGGRGGNTIYF. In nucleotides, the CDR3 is TGTGCCAGCAGCGGCGGACGGGGAGGAAACACCATATATTTT.

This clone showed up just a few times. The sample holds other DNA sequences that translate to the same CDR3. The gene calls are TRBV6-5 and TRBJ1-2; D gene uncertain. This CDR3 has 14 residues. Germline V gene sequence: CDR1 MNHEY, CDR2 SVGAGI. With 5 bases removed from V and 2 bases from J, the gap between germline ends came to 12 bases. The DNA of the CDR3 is TGTGCCAGCAGTCCTGGACGGGGAAACTATGGCTACACCTTC. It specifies CASSPGRGNYGYTF.

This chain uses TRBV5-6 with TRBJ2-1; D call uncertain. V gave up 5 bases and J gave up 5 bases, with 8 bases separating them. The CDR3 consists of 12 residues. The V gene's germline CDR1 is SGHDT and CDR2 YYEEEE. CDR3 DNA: TGTGCCAGCAGTTTCCAGAACAATGAGCAGTTCTTC. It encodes CASSFQNNEQFF.

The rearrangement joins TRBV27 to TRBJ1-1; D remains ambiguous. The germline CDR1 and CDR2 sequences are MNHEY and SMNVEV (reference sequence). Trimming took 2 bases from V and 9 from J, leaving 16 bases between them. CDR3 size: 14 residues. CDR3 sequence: CASSLNRREGKAFF. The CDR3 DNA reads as TGTGCCAGCAGTTTAAACCGCCGGGAAGGGAAAGCTTTCTTT.

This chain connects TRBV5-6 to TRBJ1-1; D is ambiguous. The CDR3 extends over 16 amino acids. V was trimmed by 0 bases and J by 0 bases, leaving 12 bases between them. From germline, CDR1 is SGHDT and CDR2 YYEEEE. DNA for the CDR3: TGTGCCAGCAGCTTGGGAGCGGGAGCAATGAACACTGAAGCTTTCTTT. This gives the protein CASSLGAGAMNTEAFF.

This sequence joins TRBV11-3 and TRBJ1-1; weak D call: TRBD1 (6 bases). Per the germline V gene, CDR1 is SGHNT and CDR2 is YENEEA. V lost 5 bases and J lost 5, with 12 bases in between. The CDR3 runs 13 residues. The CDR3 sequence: CASSRTVGTEAFF. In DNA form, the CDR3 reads TGTGCCAGCAGCCGGACAGTGGGGACTGAAGCTTTCTTT. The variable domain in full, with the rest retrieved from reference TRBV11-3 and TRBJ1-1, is EAGVVQSPRYKIIEKKQPVAFWCNPISGHNTLYWYLQNLGQGPELLIRYENEEAVDDSQLPKDRFSAERLKGVDSTLKIQPAELGDSAVYLCASSRTVGTEAFFGQGTRLTVV.

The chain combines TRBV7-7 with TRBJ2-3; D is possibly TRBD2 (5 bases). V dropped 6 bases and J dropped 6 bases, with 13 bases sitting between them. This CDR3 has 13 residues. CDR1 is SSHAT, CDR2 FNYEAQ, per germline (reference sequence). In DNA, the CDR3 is TGTGCCAGCAGTCTAGCCGGTGGGGATACGCAGTATTTT. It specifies CASSLAGGDTQYF.

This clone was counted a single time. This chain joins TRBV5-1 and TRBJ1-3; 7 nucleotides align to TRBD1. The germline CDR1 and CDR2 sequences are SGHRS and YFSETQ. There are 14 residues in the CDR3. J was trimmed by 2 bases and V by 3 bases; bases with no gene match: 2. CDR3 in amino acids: CASSSTGAGNTIYF. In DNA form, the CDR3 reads TGCGCCAGCAGCTCCACAGGGGCTGGAAACACCATATATTTT. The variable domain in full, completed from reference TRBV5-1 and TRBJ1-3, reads KAGVTQTPRYLIKTRGQQVTLSCSPISGHRSVSWYQQTPGQGLQFLFEYFSETQRNKGNFPGRFSGRQFSNSRSEMNVSTLELGDSALYLCASSSTGAGNTIYFGEGSWLTVV.

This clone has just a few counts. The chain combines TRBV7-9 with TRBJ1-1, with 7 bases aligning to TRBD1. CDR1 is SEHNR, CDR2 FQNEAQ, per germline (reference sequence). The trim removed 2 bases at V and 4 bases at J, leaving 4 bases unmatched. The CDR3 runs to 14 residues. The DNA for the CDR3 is TGTGCCAGCAGCTTAACGACAGGGCTCACTGAAGCTTTCTTT. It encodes CASSLTTGLTEAFF.

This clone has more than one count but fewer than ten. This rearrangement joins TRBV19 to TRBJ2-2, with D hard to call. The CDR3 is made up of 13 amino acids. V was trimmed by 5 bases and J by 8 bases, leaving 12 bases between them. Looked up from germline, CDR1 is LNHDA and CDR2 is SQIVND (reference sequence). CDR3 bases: TGTGCCAGTAGTGTTGGGCTCAATGGGGAGCTGTTTTTT. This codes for CASSVGLNGELFF.

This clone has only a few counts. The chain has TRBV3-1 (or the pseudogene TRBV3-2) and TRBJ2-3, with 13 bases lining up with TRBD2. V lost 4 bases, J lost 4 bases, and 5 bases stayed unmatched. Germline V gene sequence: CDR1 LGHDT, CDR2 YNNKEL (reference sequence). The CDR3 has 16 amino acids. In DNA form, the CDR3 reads TGTGCCAGCAGCCTCGGACTAGCGGGGGACTCAGATACGCAGTATTTT. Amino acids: CASSLGLAGDSDTQYF.

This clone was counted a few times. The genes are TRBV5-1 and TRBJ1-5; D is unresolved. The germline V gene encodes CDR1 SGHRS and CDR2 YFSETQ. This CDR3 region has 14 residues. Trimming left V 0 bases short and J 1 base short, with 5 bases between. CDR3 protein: CASSLEASNQPQHF. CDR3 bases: TGCGCCAGCAGCTTGGAAGCAAGCAATCAGCCCCAGCATTTT.

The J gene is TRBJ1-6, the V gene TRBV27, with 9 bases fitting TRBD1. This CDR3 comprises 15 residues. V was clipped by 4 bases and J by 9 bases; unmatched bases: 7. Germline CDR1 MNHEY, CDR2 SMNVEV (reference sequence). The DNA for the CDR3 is TGTGCCAGCAGTTCCGCCGGGACAGGGTTTTCACCCCTCCACTTT. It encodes CASSSAGTGFSPLHF.

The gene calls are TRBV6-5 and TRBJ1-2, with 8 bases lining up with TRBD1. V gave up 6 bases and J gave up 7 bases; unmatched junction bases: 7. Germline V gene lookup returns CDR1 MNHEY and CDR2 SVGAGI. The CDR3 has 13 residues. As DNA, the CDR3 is TGTGCCAGCAGAATACCAGGGGGCGTTGGCTACACCTTC. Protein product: CASRIPGGVGYTF.

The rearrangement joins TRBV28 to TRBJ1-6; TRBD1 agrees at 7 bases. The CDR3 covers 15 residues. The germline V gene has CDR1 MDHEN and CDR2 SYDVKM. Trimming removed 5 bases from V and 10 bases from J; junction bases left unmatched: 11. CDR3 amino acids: CASSPSTGRQSPLHF. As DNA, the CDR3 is TGTGCCAGCAGTCCCTCGACAGGGAGGCAATCACCCCTCCACTTT.

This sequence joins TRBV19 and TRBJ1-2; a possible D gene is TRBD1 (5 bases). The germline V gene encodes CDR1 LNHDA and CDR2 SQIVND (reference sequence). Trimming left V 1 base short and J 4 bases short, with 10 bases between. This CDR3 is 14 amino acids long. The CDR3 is CASSIVPGGYGYTF. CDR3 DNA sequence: TGTGCCAGTAGTATAGTCCCGGGGGGCTATGGCTACACCTTC.

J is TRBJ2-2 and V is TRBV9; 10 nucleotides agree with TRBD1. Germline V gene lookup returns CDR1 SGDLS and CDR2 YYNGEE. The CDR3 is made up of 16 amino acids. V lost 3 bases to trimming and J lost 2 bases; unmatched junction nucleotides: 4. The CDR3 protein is CASSARQGANTGELFF. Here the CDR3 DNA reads TGTGCCAGCAGCGCGAGACAGGGGGCCAACACCGGGGAGCTGTTTTTT. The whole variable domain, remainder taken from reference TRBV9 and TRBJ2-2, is DSGVTQTPKHLITATGQRVTLRCSPRSGDLSVYWYQQSLDQGLQFLIQYYNGEERAKGNILERFSAQQFPDLHSELNLSSLELGDSALYFCASSARQGANTGELFFGEGSRLTVL.

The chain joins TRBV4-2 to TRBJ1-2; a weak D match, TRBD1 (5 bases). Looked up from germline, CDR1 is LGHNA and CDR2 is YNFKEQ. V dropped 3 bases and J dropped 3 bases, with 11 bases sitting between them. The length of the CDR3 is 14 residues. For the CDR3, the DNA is TGTGCCAGCAGCCATGCAGGGAAGGACTATGGCTACACCTTC. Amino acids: CASSHAGKDYGYTF.

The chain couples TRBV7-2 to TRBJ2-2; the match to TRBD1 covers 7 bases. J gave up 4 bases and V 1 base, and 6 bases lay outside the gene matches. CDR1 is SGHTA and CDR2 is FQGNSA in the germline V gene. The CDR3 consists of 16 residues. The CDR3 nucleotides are TGTGCCAGCAGCTTAGGAGGGGGCGCGAGCACCGGGGAGCTGTTTTTT. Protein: CASSLGGGASTGELFF.

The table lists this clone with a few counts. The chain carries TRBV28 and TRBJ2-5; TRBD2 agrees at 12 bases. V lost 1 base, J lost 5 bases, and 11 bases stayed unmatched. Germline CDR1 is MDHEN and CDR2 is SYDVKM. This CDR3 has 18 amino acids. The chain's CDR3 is CASSLSRLAGDTDETQYF. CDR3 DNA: TGTGCCAGCAGTTTATCGCGACTAGCGGGGGACACCGACGAGACCCAGTACTTC.

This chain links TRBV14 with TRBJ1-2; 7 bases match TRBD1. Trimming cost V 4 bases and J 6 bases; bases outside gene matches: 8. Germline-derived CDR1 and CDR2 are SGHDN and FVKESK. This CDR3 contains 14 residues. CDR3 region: CASSPGTVRDGYTF. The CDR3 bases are TGTGCCAGCAGCCCCGGGACAGTCCGCGATGGCTACACCTTC.

The CDR3 loop is CVSGGIGSPLHF. The CDR3 DNA is TGTGTTAGCGGGGGGATCGGTTCACCCCTCCACTTT. V usage is TRBV28 and J usage is TRBJ1-6; D perhaps matches TRBD1 (5 bases). Looked up from germline, CDR1 is MDHEN and CDR2 is SYDVKM. The CDR3 extends over 12 amino acids.

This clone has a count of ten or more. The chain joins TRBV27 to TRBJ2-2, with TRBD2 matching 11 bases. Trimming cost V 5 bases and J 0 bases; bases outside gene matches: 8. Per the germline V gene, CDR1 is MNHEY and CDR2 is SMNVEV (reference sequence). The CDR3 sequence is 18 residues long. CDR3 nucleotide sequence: TGTGCCAGCAGTCGACTTACTAGCGGGGGTGCGAACACCGGGGAGCTGTTTTTT. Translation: CASSRLTSGGANTGELFF.

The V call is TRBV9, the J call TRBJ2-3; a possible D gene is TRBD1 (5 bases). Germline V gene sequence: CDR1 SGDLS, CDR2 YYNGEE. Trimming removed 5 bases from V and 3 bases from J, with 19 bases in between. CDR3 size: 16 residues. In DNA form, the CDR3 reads TGTGCCAGCAGGGCCCCGTTTGCTTCAGGGACAGATACGCAGTATTTT. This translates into CASRAPFASGTDTQYF.

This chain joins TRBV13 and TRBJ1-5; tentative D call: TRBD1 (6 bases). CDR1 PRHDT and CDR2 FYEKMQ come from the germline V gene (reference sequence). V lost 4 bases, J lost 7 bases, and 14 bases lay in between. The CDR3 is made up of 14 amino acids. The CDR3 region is CASSSNRVRQPQHF. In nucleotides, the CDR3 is TGTGCCAGCAGCTCGAACAGGGTAAGGCAGCCCCAGCATTTT.

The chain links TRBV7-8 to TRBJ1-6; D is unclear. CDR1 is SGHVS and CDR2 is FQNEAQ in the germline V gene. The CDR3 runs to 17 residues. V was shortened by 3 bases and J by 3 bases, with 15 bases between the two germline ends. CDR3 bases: TGTGCCAGCAGCTTGAGCTCGGGAGACTTCTATAATTCACCCCTCCACTTT. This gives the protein CASSLSSGDFYNSPLHF.

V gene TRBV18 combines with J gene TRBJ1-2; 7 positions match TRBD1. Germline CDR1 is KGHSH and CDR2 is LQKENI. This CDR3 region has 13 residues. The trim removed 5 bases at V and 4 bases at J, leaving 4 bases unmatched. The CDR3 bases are TGTGCCAGCTCAACAGGGGCGGGCTATGGCTACACCTTC. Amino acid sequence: CASSTGAGYGYTF.

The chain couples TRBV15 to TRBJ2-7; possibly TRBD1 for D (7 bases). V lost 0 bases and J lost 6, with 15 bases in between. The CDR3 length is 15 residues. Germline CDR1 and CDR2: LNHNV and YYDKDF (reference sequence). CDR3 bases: TGTGCCACCAGCAGAGATGGACGACAGGGAGGCGAGCAGTACGTC. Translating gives CATSRDGRQGGEQYV.